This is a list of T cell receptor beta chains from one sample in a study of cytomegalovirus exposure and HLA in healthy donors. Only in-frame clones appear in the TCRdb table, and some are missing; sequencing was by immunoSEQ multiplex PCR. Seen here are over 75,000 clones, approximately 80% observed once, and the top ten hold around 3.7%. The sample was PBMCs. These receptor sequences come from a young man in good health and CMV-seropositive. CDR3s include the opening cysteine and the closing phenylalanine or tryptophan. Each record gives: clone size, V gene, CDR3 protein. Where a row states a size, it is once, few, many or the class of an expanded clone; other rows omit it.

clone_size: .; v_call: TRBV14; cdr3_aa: CASSPLGSGNIQYF
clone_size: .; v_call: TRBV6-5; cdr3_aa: CASSYSSGSTDTQYF
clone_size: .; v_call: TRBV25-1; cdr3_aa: CASSTVPGEQFF
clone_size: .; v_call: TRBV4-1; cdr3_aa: CASSQDSEQYF
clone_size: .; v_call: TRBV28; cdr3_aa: CASSLQVQPGTQYF
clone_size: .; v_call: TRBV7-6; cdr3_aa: CASSIGTSGGVYEQYF
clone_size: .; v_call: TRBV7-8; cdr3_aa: CASSLSGLANEQFF
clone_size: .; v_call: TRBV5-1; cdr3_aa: CASSLPTQNGYTF
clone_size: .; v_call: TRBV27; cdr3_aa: CASSLAPSSYNEQFF
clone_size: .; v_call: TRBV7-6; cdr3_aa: CASSLGTGGGGANVLTF
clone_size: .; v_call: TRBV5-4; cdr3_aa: CASSFEGERVYEQYF
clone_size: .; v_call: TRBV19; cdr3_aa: CASNDRNTEAFF
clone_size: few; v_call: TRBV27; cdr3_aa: CASSLFRGGDYEQYF
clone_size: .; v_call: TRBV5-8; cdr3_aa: CASSSGTSRTTDTQYF
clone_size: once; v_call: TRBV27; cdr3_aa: CASSWTGVNEKLFF
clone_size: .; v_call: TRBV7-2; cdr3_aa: CASSLVRGAKNIQYF
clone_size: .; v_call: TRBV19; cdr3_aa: CASSTLQNEQYF
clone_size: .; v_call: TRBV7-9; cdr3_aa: CASSLESGSGGNEQFF
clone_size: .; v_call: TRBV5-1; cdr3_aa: CASSLDSGSPSYEQYF
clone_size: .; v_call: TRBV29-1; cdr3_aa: CSVGSGNYYNEQFF
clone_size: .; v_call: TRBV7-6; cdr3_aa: CASRLLAGGNNEQFF
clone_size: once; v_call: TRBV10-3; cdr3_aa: CAISEQSYEQYF
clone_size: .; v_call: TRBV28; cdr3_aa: CAEARGLGYEQYF
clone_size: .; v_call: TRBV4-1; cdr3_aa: CASSSTGTGTEQYF
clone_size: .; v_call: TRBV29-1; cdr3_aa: CSVEDSGGYEQYF
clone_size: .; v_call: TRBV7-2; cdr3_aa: CASSLSPLSGNTIYF
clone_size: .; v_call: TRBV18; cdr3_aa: CASSLRRVDEQFF
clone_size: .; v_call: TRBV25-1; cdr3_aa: CASSEWGLAGDTQYF
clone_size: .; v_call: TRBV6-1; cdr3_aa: CASSPLAASYNEQFF
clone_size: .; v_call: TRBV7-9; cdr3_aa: CASSPGTSGLGEQYF
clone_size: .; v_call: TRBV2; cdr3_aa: CASAPGLASGELFF
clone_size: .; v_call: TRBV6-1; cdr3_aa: CASSGQGALSYEQYF
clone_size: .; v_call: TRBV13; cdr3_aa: CASSWTTGSRQYF
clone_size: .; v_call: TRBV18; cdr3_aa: CASSQSKGGLAGVNEQFF
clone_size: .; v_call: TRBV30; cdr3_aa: CAWRGTWRMTEAFF
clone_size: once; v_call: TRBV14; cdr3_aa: CASSPSSSSYEQYF
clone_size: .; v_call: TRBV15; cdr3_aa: CATSRGQQETQYF
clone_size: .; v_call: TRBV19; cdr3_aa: CASRDSSSYNEQFF
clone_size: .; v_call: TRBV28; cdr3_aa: CASSKPQGDFVEQFF
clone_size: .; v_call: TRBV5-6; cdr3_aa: CASSPRTSSRYGYTF
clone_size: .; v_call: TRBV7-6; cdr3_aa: CASSPLRANTGELFF
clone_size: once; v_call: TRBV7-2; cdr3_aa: CASSMGGSSYEQYF
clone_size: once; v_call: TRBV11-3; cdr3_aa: CASSLSSNEQFF
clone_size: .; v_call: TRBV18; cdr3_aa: CASSPGAGYTDTQYF
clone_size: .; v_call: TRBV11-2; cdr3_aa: CASSLAGQGAVYEQYF
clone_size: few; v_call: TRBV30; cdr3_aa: CAWRRQTNTEAFF
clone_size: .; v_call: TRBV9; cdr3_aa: CASSRTSFSVTDTQYF
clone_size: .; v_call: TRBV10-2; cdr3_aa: CASSRQASYEQYF
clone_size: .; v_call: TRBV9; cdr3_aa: CASSVSGIPSGNTIYF
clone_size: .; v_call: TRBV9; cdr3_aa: CASSVTAGPNEKLFF
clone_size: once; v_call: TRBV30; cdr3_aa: CAWSVPPSSYEQYF
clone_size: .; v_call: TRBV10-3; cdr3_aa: CAISESGQASYEQYF
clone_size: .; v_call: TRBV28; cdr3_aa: CASKTSLYEQYF